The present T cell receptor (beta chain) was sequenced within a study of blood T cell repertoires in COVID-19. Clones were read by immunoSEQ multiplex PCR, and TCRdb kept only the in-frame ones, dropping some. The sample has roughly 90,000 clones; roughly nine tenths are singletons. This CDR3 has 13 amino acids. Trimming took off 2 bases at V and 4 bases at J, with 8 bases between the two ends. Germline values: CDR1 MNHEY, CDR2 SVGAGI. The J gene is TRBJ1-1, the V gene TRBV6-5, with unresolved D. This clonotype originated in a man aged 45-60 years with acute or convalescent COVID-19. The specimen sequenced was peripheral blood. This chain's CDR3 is CASSYRELTEAFF. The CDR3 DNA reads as TGTGCCAGCAGTTACCGTGAACTCACTGAAGCTTTCTTT.